The 31 T cell receptor beta chains below were found in one sample sequenced in a study of regulatory T cells in long-lasting Graves disease. Time point described: newly diagnosed GD, antithyroid drugs for less than 3 months. The TCR library was made from RNA extracted from PBMCs. To make TCR beta libraries, researchers used iRepertoire HTBI primers and Arm-PCR of CDR3 regions. TCRdb re-called the multiplex PCR reads with MiXCR, one entry per CDR3 protein. The table has 530,000 or so distinct CDR3 sequences, roughly 12% seen once. This sample was shared with a second study, whose subject was T cells in Graves' hyperthyroidism and ophthalmopathy.

The specimen comprised peripheral blood mononuclear cells (PBMCs), sampled at new diagnosis, from a patient treated with antithyroid drugs. The receptors here all came from a man aged 25 to 40 with Graves disease.

This clonotype was seen repeatedly, ten times or more. The V call is TRBV12-3 or TRBV12-4, the J call TRBJ2-1; the match to TRBD2 covers 13 bases. The CDR3 length is 17 residues. V lost 5 bases to trimming and J lost 7 bases; unmatched junction nucleotides: 11. CDR3 in amino acids: CASSTSSLAGGGNEQFF. The DNA of the CDR3 is TGTGCCAGCAGTACCTCCTCACTAGCGGGAGGGGGGAATGAGCAGTTCTTC.

This clonotype is a singleton in its sample. The chain recombines TRBV6-4 with TRBJ2-3, with 10 bases that match TRBD2. The V segment lost 4 bases and the J segment 2 bases; nucleotides outside the gene matches: 3. The CDR3 has 15 amino acids. Germline values: CDR1 MRHNA, CDR2 SNTAGT. The CDR3 DNA follows: TGTGCCAGCAGTGCTAGCGGGGGCGTCACAGATACGCAGTATTTT. This translates into CASSASGGVTDTQYF.

Ten or more counts support this clonotype. The chain links TRBV13 to TRBJ2-2; TRBD1 is a possible D gene (6 bases). V was clipped by 0 bases and J by 4 bases, with 18 bases between them. Germline V lookup: CDR1 PRHDT, CDR2 FYEKMQ (reference sequence). The CDR3 loop spans 18 amino acids. CDR3 sequence reads: CASSLGLVVPTGTGELFF. CDR3 in DNA: TGTGCCAGCAGCTTAGGCCTTGTCGTCCCGACAGGCACCGGGGAGCTGTTTTTT. The variable domain in full, completed from reference TRBV13 and TRBJ2-2, reads AAGVIQSPRHLIKEKRETATLKCYPIPRHDTVYWYQQGPGQDPQFLISFYEKMQSDKGSIPDRFSAQQFSDYHSELNMSSLELGDSALYFCASSLGLVVPTGTGELFFGEGSRLTVL.

The table lists this clonotype with a few counts. The chain carries TRBV5-1 and TRBJ2-3; D is perhaps TRBD1 (5 bases). The CDR3 sequence is 13 residues long. The germline CDR1 and CDR2 sequences are SGHRS and YFSETQ. Trimming pared 3 bases from V and 3 bases from J, leaving 8 bases between. The CDR3 sequence: CASSSKGTDTQYF. Written as DNA, the CDR3 is TGCGCCAGCAGCTCCAAGGGGACAGATACGCAGTATTTT.

The table lists this clonotype with many counts. This chain links TRBV20-1 with TRBJ2-1; TRBD2 agrees at 9 bases. Germline trimming cut 5 bases from V and 6 bases from J; bases unmatched to any gene: 14. The CDR3 runs to 16 residues. CDR1 DFQATT and CDR2 SNEGSKA come from the germline V gene (reference sequence). CDR3 protein: CSAFPAGGQAGNEQFF. CDR3 nucleotides: TGCAGTGCTTTCCCAGCGGGAGGACAGGCGGGCAATGAGCAGTTCTTC.

This clonotype was seen only a few times. The chain uses TRBV24-1 and TRBJ2-3; 8 bases match TRBD2. Germline CDR1 is KGHDR and CDR2 is SFDVKD. The length of the CDR3 is 14 residues. Germline trimming cut 7 bases from V and 5 bases from J; bases unmatched to any gene: 7. The CDR3 sequence: CATSGGGAGDTQYF. The CDR3 DNA follows: TGTGCCACCAGCGGGGGGGGCGCAGGAGATACGCAGTATTTT.

Worth noting for this clonotype: A much more abundant neighbour one base away suggests this may be a read error. The V call is TRBV12-3 or TRBV12-4, the J call TRBJ2-5; TRBD2 is a possible D gene (5 bases). This CDR3 comprises 12 residues. Written as DNA, the CDR3 is TGTGCCAGCACCAGAGCTGGGGAGACCCGGTACTTC. The encoded protein is CASTRAGETRYF.

Concerning this clonotype: A read error may explain this, as a much larger clone is one base away. The rearrangement joins TRBV2 to TRBJ2-2, with D tentatively TRBD2 (6 bases). The CDR3 runs to 15 residues. The V gene's germline CDR1 is SNHLY and CDR2 FYNNEI. CDR3 in DNA: TGTGCCAGCAGTGATTGGCTAGCGCACACCGGGGAGCCGTTTTTT. Translating it yields CASSDWLAHTGEPFF.

The sample holds many counts of this clonotype. The chain employs TRBV11-2 and TRBJ1-6, with D unresolved. The CDR3 covers 12 residues. CDR1 and CDR2 (germline): SGHAT, FQNNGV. V was trimmed by 1 base and J by 9 bases, leaving 4 bases between them. CDR3 protein: CASSLVVSPLHF. CDR3 bases: TGTGCCAGCAGCTTAGTGGTTTCACCCCTCCACTTT.

The chain employs TRBV5-1 and TRBJ2-1, with 8 positions matching TRBD1. The ends lost 4 bases at V and 6 bases at J; junction bases unmatched: 9. Germline V gene data show CDR1 as SGHRS and CDR2 as YFSETQ. The CDR3 totals 15 residues. The CDR3 DNA follows: TGCGCCAGCAGCGCGCAGGGGGCGCGGTCCAATGAGCAGTTCTTC. This codes for CASSAQGARSNEQFF.

The table lists this clonotype with many counts. The chain carries TRBV7-9 and TRBJ2-3; D perhaps matches TRBD2 (7 bases). The V end lost 1 base, the J end lost 6 bases, and 11 bases lay between the germline ends. The CDR3 contains 14 residues. CDR1 is SEHNR and CDR2 is FQNEAQ in the germline V gene (reference sequence). For the CDR3, the DNA is TGTGCCAGCAGCTTAGTAGGGGGGGCCGATACGCAGTATTTT. It is translated as CASSLVGGADTQYF.

At least ten counts were recorded for this clonotype. Germline is not matched at one junction end, which may reflect a read error. This chain links TRBV5-1 with TRBJ2-3; D ambiguous. The CDR3 runs to 14 residues. The germline V gene encodes CDR1 SGHRS and CDR2 YFSETQ. The DNA for the CDR3 is TGTGCCAGCAGCTTAGGCTCCTACACAGATACGCAGTATTTT. Translation: CASSLGSYTDTQYF.

This clonotype was observed many times. This chain links TRBV5-1 with TRBJ2-3; no clear D. Trimming cost V 0 bases and J 6 bases, with 11 bases left between them. CDR3 size: 14 residues. Germline-derived CDR1 and CDR2 are SGHRS and YFSETQ. The CDR3 region has the DNA TGCGCCAGCAGCTTGGCTGGGATCGCGGATACGCAGTATTTT. Its translation is CASSLAGIADTQYF.

This clonotype has ten or more counts. The rearrangement links TRBV10-1 to TRBJ1-2; 7 bases are shared with TRBD1. CDR1 and CDR2 (germline): WNHNN, SYGVQD (reference sequence). The CDR3 sequence is 13 residues long. Trimming cost V 8 bases and J 6 bases; bases outside gene matches: 9. CDR3 protein: CASGSDRDHGYTF. CDR3 nucleotide sequence: TGCGCCAGCGGATCTGACAGGGATCATGGCTACACCTTC.

This clonotype was detected ten times or more. The CDR3 protein is CASSPAGSDQPQHF. CDR3 bases: TGTGCCAGCAGTCCCGCTGGGTCCGATCAGCCCCAGCATTTT. The chain links TRBV6-2 or TRBV6-3 to TRBJ1-5; D is unclear. This CDR3 has 14 amino acids. CDR1 is MNHEY, CDR2 SVGEGT, per germline. The V and J ends lost 5 bases and 5 bases respectively, with 13 bases between them.

This rearrangement joins TRBV7-2 to TRBJ2-4, with D uncertain. This CDR3 spans 16 amino acids. Trimming removed 3 bases at V and 7 bases at J, with 19 bases between. Germline lookup yields CDR1 SGHTA and CDR2 FQGNSA. CDR3 loop: CASSFLGWDALNIQYF. DNA for the CDR3: TGTGCCAGCAGCTTCCTAGGTTGGGATGCGTTGAACATTCAGTACTTC.

The J gene is TRBJ2-3, the V gene TRBV3-1; D is perhaps TRBD2 (7 bases). Per germline, CDR1 LGHDT and CDR2 YNNKEL (reference sequence). Trimming stripped 4 bases from V and 3 bases from J, with 14 bases between. This CDR3 has 15 residues. In nucleotides, the CDR3 is TGTGCCAGCAGCCTAAGGGGGGGGGGAACAGATACGCAGTATTTT. Amino acid sequence: CASSLRGGGTDTQYF.

This clonotype was recorded at least ten times. The V gene is TRBV7-2, the J gene TRBJ1-4; D is unresolved. The V and J ends lost 2 bases and 0 bases respectively, with 7 bases between them. This CDR3 has 15 amino acids. The germline V gene encodes CDR1 SGHTA and CDR2 FQGNSA. The CDR3: CASSLTSATNEKLFF. The CDR3 coding sequence is TGTGCCAGCAGCTTAACCTCGGCAACTAATGAAAAACTGTTTTTT. The entire variable domain, with the rest obtained from reference TRBV7-2 and TRBJ1-4, is as follows: GAGVSQSPSNKVTEKGKDVELRCDPISGHTALYWYRQSLGQGLEFLIYFQGNSAPDKSGLPSDRFSAERTGGSVSTLTIQRTQQEDSAVYLCASSLTSATNEKLFFGSGTQLSVL.

This clonotype was counted ten times or more. The chain carries TRBV27 and TRBJ2-6, with TRBD2 identical over 13 bases. V shed 3 bases, J shed 4 bases, and the junction held 12 bases outside the gene matches. Germline values: CDR1 MNHEY, CDR2 SMNVEV (reference sequence). The CDR3 runs 20 residues. This chain's CDR3 is CASSLIPGLAGPRGANVLTF. In DNA, the CDR3 is TGTGCCAGCAGTTTGATTCCGGGACTAGCGGGGCCGCGGGGGGCCAACGTCCTGACTTTC.

The chain employs TRBV30 and TRBJ1-6, with D perhaps TRBD1 (6 bases). From germline, CDR1 is GTSNPN and CDR2 SVGIG (reference sequence). Trimming stripped 3 bases from V and 7 bases from J, with 10 bases between. This CDR3 comprises 13 residues. CDR3: CAWSATGNSPLHF. For the CDR3, the DNA is TGTGCCTGGAGCGCTACAGGGAATTCACCCCTCCACTTT. Full variable domain (remainder filled in from reference TRBV30 and TRBJ1-6): SQTIHQWPATLVQPVGSPLSLECTVEGTSNPNLYWYRQAAGRGLQLLFYSVGIGQISSEVPQNLSASRPQDRQFILSSKKLLLSDSGFYLCAWSATGNSPLHFGNGTRLTVT.

A few counts support this clonotype. This chain connects TRBV27 to TRBJ2-2; TRBD2 is a possible D gene (6 bases). This CDR3 has 19 amino acids. CDR1 and CDR2 (germline): MNHEY, SMNVEV (reference sequence). Trimming removed 1 base from V and 4 bases from J, with 22 bases in between. The CDR3 reads CASSLLAGMGVGGTGELFF. CDR3 nucleotide sequence: TGTGCCAGCAGTTTATTGGCAGGGATGGGGGTCGGGGGCACCGGGGAGCTGTTTTTT.

The chain joins TRBV6-1 to TRBJ2-7; D not resolved. The germline V gene has CDR1 MNHNS and CDR2 SASEGT. The CDR3 contains 14 residues. V dropped 6 bases and J dropped 2 bases, with 14 bases sitting between them. The CDR3, as DNA: TGTGCCAGCAGAACCCACGGGTCCGCCTACGAGCAGTACTTC. The encoded protein is CASRTHGSAYEQYF.

This clonotype was observed a few times. The rearrangement uses TRBV12-5 and TRBJ2-1; possible D gene TRBD2, 5 bases. There are 17 residues in the CDR3. The germline gives CDR1 LGHNT, CDR2 FRNRAP. With 6 bases removed from V and 2 bases from J, the gap between germline ends came to 20 bases. As DNA, the CDR3 is TGTGCTAGTGGAGGTTTGGGGTTGAGGGCCCCCTACAATGAGCAGTTCTTC. It translates to CASGGLGLRAPYNEQFF.

V and J are TRBV20-1 and TRBJ2-1; 9 nucleotides agree with TRBD1. CDR3 length equals 14 residues. The J segment lost 3 bases and the V segment lost 3 bases, leaving 3 bases of the junction unmatched. Germline-derived CDR1 and CDR2 are DFQATT and SNEGSKA (reference sequence). CDR3 DNA sequence: TGCAGTGCTAGGGGACAGGGATTCTACAATGAGCAGTTCTTC. Amino acids: CSARGQGFYNEQFF.

Ten or more counts support this clonotype. The chain couples TRBV12-5 to TRBJ1-2, with D possibly TRBD1 on 6 matching bases. Germline loops: CDR1 LGHNT, CDR2 FRNRAP. V shed 6 bases and J shed 2 bases, with 13 bases lying between them. The CDR3 runs 14 residues. The CDR3: CASGPRGQNYGYTF. The CDR3 coding sequence is TGTGCTAGTGGCCCCAGGGGACAAAACTATGGCTACACCTTC.

The chain couples TRBV7-9 to TRBJ2-7; D uncertain. The V gene's germline CDR1 is SEHNR and CDR2 FQNEAQ (reference sequence). V was trimmed by 4 bases and J by 6 bases, leaving 25 bases between them. There are 17 residues in the CDR3. CDR3 bases: TGTGCCAGCAGCTACTCACCTTCTTTAAGAGGTCCGGGCGAGCAGTACTTC. Translated: CASSYSPSLRGPGEQYF.

This clonotype was detected many times. The CDR3 region is CASSRQGQQETQYF. CDR3 DNA sequence: TGTGCCAGCTCGCGGCAGGGACAGCAAGAGACCCAGTACTTC. V is TRBV18 and J is TRBJ2-5; 7 bases line up with TRBD1. V shed 6 bases and J 2 bases; nucleotides not matched to a gene: 6. Germline CDR1 and CDR2: KGHSH and LQKENI. CDR3 length equals 14 residues.

The chain joins TRBV14 to TRBJ2-3; 8 nucleotides agree with TRBD1. This CDR3 contains 15 residues. Germline trimming cut 4 bases from V and 4 bases from J; bases unmatched to any gene: 7. Per germline, CDR1 SGHDN and CDR2 FVKESK. This chain's CDR3 is CASSPKDREADTQYF. CDR3 nucleotide sequence: TGTGCCAGCAGCCCTAAGGACAGGGAGGCAGATACGCAGTATTTT. Supplemented by reference TRBV14 and TRBJ2-3, the full variable domain reads EAGVTQFPSHSVIEKGQTVTLRCDPISGHDNLYWYRRVMGKEIKFLLHFVKESKQDESGMPNNRFLAERTGGTYSTLKVQPAELEDSGVYFCASSPKDREADTQYFGPGTRLTVL.

This clonotype was observed many times. V is TRBV20-1 and J is TRBJ2-1; 9 bases are shared with TRBD1. CDR1 DFQATT and CDR2 SNEGSKA come from the germline V gene (reference sequence). The trim removed 5 bases at V and 4 bases at J, leaving 3 bases unmatched. This CDR3 is built from 13 residues. The CDR3: CSAWDREYNEQFF. Written as DNA, the CDR3 is TGCAGTGCTTGGGACAGGGAATACAATGAGCAGTTCTTC.

In this sample, this clonotype turned up many times. This chain connects TRBV11-2 to TRBJ2-1, with 9 bases identical to TRBD2. The CDR3 covers 18 residues. Germline V gene lookup returns CDR1 SGHAT and CDR2 FQNNGV. V shed 1 base, J shed 5 bases, and the junction held 12 bases outside the gene matches. CDR3 amino acids: CASSLGVSGSTRHNEQFF. CDR3 coding DNA: TGTGCCAGCAGCTTAGGGGTTAGCGGGAGTACGAGACACAATGAGCAGTTCTTC.

The V and J genes are TRBV5-1 and TRBJ2-1; 8 nucleotides match TRBD1. V dropped 4 bases and J dropped 4; count of bases not matched to a gene: 4. The V gene's germline CDR1 is SGHRS and CDR2 YFSETQ. The CDR3 sequence is 14 residues long. The CDR3 region is CASSERDRYNEQFF. DNA of the CDR3: TGCGCCAGCAGCGAGAGGGACAGGTACAATGAGCAGTTCTTC.